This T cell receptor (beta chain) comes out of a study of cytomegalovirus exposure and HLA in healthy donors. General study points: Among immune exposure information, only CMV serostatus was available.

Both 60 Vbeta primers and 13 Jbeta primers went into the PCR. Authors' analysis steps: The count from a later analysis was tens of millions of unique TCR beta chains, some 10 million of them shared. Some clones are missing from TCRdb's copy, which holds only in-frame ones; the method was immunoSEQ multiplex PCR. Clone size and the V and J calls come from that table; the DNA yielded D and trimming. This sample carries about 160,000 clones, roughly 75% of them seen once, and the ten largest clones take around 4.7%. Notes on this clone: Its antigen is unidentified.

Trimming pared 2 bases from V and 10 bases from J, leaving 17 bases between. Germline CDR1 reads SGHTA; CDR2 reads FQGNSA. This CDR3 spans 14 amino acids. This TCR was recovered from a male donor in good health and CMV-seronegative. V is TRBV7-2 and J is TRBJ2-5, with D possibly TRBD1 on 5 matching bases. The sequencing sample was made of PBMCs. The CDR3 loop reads CASSLLSGARGQYF. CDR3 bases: TGTGCCAGCAGCTTACTTTCTGGGGCGCGAGGCCAGTACTTC.